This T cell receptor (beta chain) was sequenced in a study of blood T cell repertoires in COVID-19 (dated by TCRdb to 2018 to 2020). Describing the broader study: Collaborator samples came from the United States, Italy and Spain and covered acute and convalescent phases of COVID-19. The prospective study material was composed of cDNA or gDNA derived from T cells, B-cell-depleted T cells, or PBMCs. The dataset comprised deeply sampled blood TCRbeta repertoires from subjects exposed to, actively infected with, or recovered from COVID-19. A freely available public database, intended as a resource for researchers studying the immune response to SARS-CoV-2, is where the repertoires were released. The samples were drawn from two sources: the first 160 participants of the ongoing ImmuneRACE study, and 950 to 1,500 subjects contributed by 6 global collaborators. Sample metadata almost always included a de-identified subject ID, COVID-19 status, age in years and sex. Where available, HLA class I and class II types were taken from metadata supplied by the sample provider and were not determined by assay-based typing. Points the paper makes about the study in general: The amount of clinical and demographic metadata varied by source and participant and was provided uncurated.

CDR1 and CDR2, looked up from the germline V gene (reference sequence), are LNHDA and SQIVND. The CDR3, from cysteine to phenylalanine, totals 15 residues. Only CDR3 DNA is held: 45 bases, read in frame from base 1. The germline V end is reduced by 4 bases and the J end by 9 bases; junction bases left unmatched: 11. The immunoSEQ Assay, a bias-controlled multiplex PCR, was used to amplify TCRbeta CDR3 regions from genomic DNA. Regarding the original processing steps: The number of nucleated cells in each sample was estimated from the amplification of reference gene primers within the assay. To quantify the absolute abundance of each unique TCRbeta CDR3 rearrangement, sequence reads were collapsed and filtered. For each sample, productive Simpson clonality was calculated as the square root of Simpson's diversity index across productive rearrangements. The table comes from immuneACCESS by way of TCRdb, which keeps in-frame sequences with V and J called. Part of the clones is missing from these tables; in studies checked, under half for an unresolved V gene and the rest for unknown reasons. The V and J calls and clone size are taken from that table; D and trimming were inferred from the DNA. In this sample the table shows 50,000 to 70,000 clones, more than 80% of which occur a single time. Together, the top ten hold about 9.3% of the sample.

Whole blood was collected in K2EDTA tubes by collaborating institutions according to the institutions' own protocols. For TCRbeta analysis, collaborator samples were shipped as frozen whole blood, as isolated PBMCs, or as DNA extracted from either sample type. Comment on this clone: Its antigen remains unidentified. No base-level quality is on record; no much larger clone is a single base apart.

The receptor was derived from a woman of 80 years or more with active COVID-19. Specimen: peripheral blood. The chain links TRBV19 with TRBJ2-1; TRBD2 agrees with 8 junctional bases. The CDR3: CASSRTSRDLGEQFF. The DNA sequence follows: TGTGCCAGTAGTAGGACTAGCCGTGATTTAGGTGAGCAGTTCTTC.